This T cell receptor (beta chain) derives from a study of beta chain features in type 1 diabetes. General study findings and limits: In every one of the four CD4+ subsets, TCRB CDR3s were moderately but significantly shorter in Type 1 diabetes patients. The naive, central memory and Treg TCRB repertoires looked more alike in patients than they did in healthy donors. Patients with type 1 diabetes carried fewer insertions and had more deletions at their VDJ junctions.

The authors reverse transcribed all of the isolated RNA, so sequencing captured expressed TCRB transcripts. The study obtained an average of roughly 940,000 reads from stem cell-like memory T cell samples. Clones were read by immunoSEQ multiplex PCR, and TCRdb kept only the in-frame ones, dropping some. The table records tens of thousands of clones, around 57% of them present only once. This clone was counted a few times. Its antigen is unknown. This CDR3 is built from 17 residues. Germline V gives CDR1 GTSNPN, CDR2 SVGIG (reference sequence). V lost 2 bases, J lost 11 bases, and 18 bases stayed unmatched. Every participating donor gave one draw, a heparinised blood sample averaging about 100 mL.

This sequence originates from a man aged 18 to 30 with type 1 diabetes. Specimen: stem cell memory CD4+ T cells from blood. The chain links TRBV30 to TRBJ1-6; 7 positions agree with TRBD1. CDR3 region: CAWSKYFGDRVFPPLHF. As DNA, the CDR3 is TGTGCCTGGAGTAAATATTTCGGCGACAGGGTGTTTCCACCCCTCCACTTT.